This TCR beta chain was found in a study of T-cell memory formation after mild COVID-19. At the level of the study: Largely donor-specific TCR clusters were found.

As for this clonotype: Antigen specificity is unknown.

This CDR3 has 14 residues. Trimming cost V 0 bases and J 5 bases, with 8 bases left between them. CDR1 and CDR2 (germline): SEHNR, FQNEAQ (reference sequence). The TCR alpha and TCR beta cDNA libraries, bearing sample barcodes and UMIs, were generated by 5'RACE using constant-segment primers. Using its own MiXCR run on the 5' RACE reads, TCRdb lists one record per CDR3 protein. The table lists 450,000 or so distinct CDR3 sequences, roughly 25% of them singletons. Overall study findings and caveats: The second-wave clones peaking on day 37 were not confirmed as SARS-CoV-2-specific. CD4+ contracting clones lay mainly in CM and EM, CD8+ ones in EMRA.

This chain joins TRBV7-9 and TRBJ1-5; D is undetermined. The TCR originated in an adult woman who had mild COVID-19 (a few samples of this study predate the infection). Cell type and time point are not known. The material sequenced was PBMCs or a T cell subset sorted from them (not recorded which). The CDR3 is CASSLAPNDQPQHF. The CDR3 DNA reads TGTGCCAGCAGCTTAGCGCCAAACGATCAGCCCCAGCATTTT.